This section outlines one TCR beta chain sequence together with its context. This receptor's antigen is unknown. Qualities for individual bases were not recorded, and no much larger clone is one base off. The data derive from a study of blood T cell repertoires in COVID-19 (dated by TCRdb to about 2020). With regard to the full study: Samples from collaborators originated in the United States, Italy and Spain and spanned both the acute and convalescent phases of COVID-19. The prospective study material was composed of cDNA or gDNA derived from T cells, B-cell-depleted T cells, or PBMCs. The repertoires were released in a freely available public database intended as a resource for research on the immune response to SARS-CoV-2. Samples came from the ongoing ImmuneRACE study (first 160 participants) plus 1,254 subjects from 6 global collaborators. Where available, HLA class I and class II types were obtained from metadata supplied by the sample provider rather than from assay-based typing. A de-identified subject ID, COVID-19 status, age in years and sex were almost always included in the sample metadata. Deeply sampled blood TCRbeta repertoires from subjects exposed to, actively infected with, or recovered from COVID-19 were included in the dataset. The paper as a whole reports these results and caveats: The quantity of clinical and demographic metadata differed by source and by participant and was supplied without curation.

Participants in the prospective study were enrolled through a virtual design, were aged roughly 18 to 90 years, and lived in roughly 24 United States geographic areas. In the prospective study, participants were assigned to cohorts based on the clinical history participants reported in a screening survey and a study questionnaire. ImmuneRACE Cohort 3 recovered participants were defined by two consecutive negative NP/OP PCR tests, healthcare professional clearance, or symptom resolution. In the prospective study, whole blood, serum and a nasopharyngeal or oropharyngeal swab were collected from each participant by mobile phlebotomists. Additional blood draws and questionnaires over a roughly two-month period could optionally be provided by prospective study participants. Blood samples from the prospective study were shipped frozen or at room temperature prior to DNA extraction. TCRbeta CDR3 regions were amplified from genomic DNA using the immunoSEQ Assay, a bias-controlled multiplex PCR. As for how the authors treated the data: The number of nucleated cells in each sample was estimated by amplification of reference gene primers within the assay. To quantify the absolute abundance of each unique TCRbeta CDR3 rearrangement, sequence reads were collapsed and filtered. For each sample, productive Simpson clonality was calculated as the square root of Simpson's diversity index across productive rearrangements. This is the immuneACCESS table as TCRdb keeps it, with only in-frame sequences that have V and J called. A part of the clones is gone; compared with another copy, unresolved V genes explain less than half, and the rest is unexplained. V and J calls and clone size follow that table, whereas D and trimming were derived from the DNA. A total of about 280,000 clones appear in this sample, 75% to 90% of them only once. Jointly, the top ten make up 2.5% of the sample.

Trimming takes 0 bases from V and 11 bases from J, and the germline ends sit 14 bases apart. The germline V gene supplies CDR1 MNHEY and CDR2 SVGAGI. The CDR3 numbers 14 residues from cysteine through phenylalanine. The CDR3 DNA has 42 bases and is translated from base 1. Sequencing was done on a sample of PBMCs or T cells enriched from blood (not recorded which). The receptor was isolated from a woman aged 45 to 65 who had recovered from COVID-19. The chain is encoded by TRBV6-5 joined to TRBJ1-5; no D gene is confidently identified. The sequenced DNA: TGTGCCAGCAGTTACTCGAGGAAAATCAGCTCCCAGCATTTT. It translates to CASSYSRKISSQHF.